This T cell receptor beta chain was recovered during a study of cytomegalovirus exposure and HLA in healthy donors. Study-wide background: In a later analysis, the 130 or so validation repertoires were reported to have used the same platform as the 550 to 850 first-cohort repertoires.

The protocol was immunoSEQ multiplex PCR, while the TCRdb copy is restricted to in-frame clones and leaves out a portion. The table shows hundreds of thousands of clones, with less than 95% occurring only once. The study, taken as a whole, reports: Researchers counted 164 TCR beta chains as cytomegalovirus-associated. Many donors carried some public TCRs, although rarity characterized most TCR sequences.

On this clone: Its antigen is not known.

The CDR3 spans 17 residues. Trimming cost V 6 bases and J 6 bases; bases outside gene matches: 15. Germline V gives CDR1 LNHDA, CDR2 SQIVND (reference sequence). The clonotype originates from a woman in her twenties or thirties in good health and CMV-seronegative. The sequenced sample was PBMCs. This sequence joins TRBV19 and TRBJ2-1; 9 bases agree with TRBD1. Written as DNA, the CDR3 is TGTGCCAGTAGCCTATGGGACAGGGAGACCCATCCCAATGAGCAGTTCTTC. It encodes CASSLWDRETHPNEQFF.